What follows are 7 T cell receptor beta chains derived from one specimen sequenced in a study of blood T cell repertoires in COVID-19 (dated by TCRdb to 2019 to 2021). Library preparation employed the immunoSEQ multiplex PCR assay. Not all clones reach the TCRdb copy of this immuneACCESS table, which keeps in-frame sequences only. Checked studies attribute under half of the gap to unresolved V genes and leave the rest unexplained. For this sample there are more than 85,000 clones; 78% appear just once. Approximately 9.6% of the sample is taken by the ten largest. The sequenced material came from peripheral blood. The receptors originated from a man between 60 and 70 years old with active or convalescent COVID-19.

Turning to this clone: One junction end disagrees with the germline gene, perhaps due to a read error. The chain combines TRBV20-1 with TRBJ1-1; D unresolved. The CDR3 is made up of 9 amino acids. The V gene's germline CDR1 is DFQATT and CDR2 SNEGSKA (reference sequence). The CDR3 bases are TGCAGTGCTAGGCGGTCCGCAATCTTT. Protein sequence: CSARRSAIF.

V and J are TRBV6-2 or TRBV6-3 and TRBJ2-7, with TRBD2 matching 9 bases. Looked up from germline, CDR1 is MNHEY and CDR2 is SVGEGT. V shed 1 base, J shed 5 bases, and the junction held 0 bases outside the gene matches. The CDR3 is 13 amino acids. Here the CDR3 reads CASSYLAGDEQYV. DNA of the CDR3: TGTGCCAGCAGTTACTTAGCGGGAGACGAGCAGTACGTC.

The V call is TRBV4-3, the J call TRBJ2-6; 7 bases align to TRBD1. The junction had 6 bases not matched to a gene; V was cut back by 1 base and J by 0 bases. In germline, CDR1 is LGHNA, CDR2 YSLEER. The CDR3 sequence is 18 residues long. DNA of the CDR3: TGCGCCAGCAGCCAAGGACAGGGACCTAGCTCTGGGGCCAACGTCCTGACTTTC. Translating it yields CASSQGQGPSSGANVLTF.

This clone was counted only a few times. The chain has TRBV7-9 and TRBJ2-5, with 10 bases identical to TRBD2. The CDR3 sequence is 16 residues long. Trimming at V came to 5 bases and at J to 4 bases, leaving 10 bases not matched to a gene. Per germline, CDR1 SEHNR and CDR2 FQNEAQ (reference sequence). For the CDR3, the DNA is TGTGCCAGCAGCCCCAGGACTAGCGGAAGTGGAGAGACCCAGTACTTC. It is translated as CASSPRTSGSGETQYF.

The V gene is TRBV20-1, the J gene TRBJ2-1; D uncertain. The CDR3 loop spans 11 amino acids. CDR1 DFQATT and CDR2 SNEGSKA come from the germline V gene (reference sequence). Trimming took off 5 bases at V and 2 bases at J, with 4 bases between the two ends. The CDR3 DNA sequence: TGCAGTGCTTTAGCCTACAATGAGCAGTTCTTC. Translated, it gives CSALAYNEQFF.

The CDR3 reads CASSPRGSSSGANVLTF. CDR3 in DNA: TGTGCCAGCAGCCCCAGGGGGTCTAGCTCTGGGGCCAACGTCCTGACTTTC. V is TRBV11-3 and J is TRBJ2-6; 7 bases fit TRBD1. J lost 0 bases, V lost 5 bases, and 7 bases had no gene match. Germline CDR1 is SGHNT and CDR2 is YENEEA. The CDR3 loop spans 17 amino acids.

The table lists this clone with a count of one. This chain connects TRBV18 to TRBJ2-3, with 7 bases aligning to TRBD2. J gave up 1 base and V 3 bases, and 10 bases lay outside the gene matches. CDR1 KGHSH and CDR2 LQKENI come from the germline V gene. CDR3 size: 17 residues. CDR3 DNA sequence: TGTGCCAGCTCACCGATAGCTAGCGGTTCGGGCACAGATACGCAGTATTTT. Translated, it gives CASSPIASGSGTDTQYF.